This T cell receptor (beta chain) appears in the sequencing data of a study of tumor-infiltrating lymphocytes in primary liver carcinoma. Study details: Patients of both sexes were 30 to 69 years old.

Study-wide findings and caveats: Tumor-adjacent and tumor-blood pairs displayed less overlap than did pairs of tumor regions.

TCR beta cDNA was reverse-transcribed from approximately 0.45 ug of total RNA. The reaction used a constant-region primer and ProtoScript II reverse transcriptase. Three-round nested multiplex PCR performed with slightly modified ARM-PCR produced the TCR beta libraries. TRBV1-TRBV30 forward primers paired with a C-beta reverse primer drove the first two PCR rounds, roughly 10 cycles each. TCRdb itself ran the multiplex PCR reads through MiXCR, one entry per CDR3 protein. This table has 150,000 to 200,000 distinct CDR3 sequences, about 85% appearing once. Each 20-30 mg portion of unsorted bulk tissue served as the source for co-extraction of RNA and DNA. Each tumor had five separate regions sampled. This clonotype was recorded many times. The antigen remains undetermined. The V gene lost 0 bases and the J gene lost 3 bases, with 12 bases spanning the gap. Germline V gene lookup returns CDR1 SGHDT and CDR2 YYEEEE. This CDR3 has 15 amino acids.

The origin of this receptor is a man in his forties with primary liver carcinoma and hepatitis B virus infection. Sequenced material: tumor tissue from primary liver carcinoma. The chain joins TRBV5-6 to TRBJ1-2; D gene ambiguous. CDR3 amino acids: CASSLGLLGDYGYTF. CDR3 nucleotide sequence: TGTGCCAGCAGCTTGGGCCTCTTGGGAGACTATGGCTACACCTTC.